This paragraph reports one T cell receptor beta chain. What it binds is unknown. The repertoire was sequenced with immunoSEQ multiplex PCR; TCRdb's copy has only in-frame clones and lacks some. The repertoire consists of some 2.1 million clones, with about 95% occurring once and the leading ten covering about 1.1%. The CDR3 sequence is 14 residues long. V lost 0 bases to trimming and J lost 6 bases, with 12 bases between them. The V gene's germline CDR1 is SGHDT and CDR2 YYEEEE. CD8 cells regarded as naive lacked CD45RO, were positively chosen for CCR7, and omitted terminally differentiated effector memory CD45RA+ cells. These data originate in a study of shared clonotypes between healthy human individuals. Study findings and constraints: All-four-donor shared clonotypes had higher generation probabilities than non-shared clonotypes did.

The specimen was naive CD8+ T cells sorted from blood. This chain uses TRBV5-6 with TRBJ1-2, with a tentative D call TRBD1 (5 bases). The sequence was collected from a man between 18 and 35 years old in good health. The CDR3 DNA sequence: TGTGCCAGCAGCTTGGGAGGGGCGCCGGATGGCTACACCTTC. Translated, it gives CASSLGGAPDGYTF. The full variable domain, with the rest looked up from reference TRBV5-6 and TRBJ1-2, is DAGVTQSPTHLIKTRGQQVTLRCSPKSGHDTVSWYQQALGQGPQFIFQYYEEEERQRGNFPDRFSGHQFPNYSSELNVNALLLGDSALYLCASSLGGAPDGYTFGSGTRLTVV.